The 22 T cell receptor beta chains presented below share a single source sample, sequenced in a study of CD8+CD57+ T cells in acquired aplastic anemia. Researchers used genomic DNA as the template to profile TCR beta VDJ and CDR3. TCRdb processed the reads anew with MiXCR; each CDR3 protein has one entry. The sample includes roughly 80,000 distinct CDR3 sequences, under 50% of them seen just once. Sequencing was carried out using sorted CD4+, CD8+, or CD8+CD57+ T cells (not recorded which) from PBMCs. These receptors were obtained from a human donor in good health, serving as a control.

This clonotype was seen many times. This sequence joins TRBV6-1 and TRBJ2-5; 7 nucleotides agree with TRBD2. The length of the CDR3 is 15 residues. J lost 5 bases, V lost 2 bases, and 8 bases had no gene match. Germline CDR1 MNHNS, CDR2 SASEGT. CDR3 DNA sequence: TGTGCCAGCAGTGAAATTGGCGGGGGATCGGAGACCCAGTACTTC. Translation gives CASSEIGGGSETQYF.

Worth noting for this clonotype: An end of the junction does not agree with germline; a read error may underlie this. CDR3: CASSKGLLSGANVLTF. Written as DNA, the CDR3 is TGTGCCAGCAGCAAAGGACTGCTCTCTGGGGCCAACGTCCTGACCTTC. This chain uses TRBV14 with TRBJ2-6; D tentatively reads TRBD1 or TRBD2 (5 bases each). The V gene's germline CDR1 is SGHDN and CDR2 FVKESK. CDR3 length equals 16 residues.

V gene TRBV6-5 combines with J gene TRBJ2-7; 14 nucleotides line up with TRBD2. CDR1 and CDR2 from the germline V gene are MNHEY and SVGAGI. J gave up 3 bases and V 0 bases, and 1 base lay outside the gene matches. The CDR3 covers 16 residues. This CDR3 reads CASSYSGLAGDYEQYF. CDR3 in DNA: TGTGCCAGCAGTTACTCGGGACTAGCGGGGGACTACGAGCAGTACTTC.

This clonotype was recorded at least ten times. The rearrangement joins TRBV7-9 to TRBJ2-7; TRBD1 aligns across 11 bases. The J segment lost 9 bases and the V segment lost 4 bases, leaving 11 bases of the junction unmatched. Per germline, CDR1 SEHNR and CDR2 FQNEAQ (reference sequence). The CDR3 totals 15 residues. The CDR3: CASSSGTGGQSPQYF. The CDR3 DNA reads TGTGCCAGCAGCTCGGGGACAGGGGGTCAGAGTCCGCAGTACTTC.

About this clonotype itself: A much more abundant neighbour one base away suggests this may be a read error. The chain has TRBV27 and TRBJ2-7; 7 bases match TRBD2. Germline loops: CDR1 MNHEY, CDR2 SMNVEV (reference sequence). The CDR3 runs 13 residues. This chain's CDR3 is CANSRGSSYEQYF. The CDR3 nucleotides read TGTGCCAACAGTCGCGGGAGCTCCTACGAGCAGTACTTC.

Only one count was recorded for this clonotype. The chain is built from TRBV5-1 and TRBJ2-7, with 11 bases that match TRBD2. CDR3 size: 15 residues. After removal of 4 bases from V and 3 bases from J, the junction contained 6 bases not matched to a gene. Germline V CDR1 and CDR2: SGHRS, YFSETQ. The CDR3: CASSRDGLAGYEQYF. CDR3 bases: TGCGCCAGCAGCCGAGATGGACTAGCGGGCTACGAGCAGTACTTC.

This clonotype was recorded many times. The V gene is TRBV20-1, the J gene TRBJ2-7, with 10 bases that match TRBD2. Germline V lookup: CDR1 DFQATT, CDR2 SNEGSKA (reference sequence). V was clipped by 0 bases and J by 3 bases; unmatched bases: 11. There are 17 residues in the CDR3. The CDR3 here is CSARDPTSGRGVYEQYF. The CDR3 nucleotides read TGCAGTGCTAGAGATCCGACTAGCGGGCGGGGAGTCTACGAGCAGTACTTC.

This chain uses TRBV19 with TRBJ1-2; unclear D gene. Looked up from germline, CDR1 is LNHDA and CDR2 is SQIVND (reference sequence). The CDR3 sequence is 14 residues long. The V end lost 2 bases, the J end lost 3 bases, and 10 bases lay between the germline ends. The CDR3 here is CASSIQAWDYGYTF. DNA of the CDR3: TGTGCCAGTAGTATACAAGCCTGGGACTATGGCTACACCTTC. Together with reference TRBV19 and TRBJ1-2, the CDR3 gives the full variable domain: DGGITQSPKYLFRKEGQNVTLSCEQNLNHDAMYWYRQDPGQGLRLIYYSQIVNDFQKGDIAEGYSVSREKKESFPLTVTSAQKNPTAFYLCASSIQAWDYGYTFGSGTRLTVV.

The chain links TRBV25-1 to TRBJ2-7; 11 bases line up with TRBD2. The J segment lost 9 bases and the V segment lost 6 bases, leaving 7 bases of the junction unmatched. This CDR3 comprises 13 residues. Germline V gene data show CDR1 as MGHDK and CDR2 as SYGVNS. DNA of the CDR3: TGTGCCAGCAGCTCCGGGACTAGCGGCGGGCAGTACTTC. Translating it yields CASSSGTSGGQYF.

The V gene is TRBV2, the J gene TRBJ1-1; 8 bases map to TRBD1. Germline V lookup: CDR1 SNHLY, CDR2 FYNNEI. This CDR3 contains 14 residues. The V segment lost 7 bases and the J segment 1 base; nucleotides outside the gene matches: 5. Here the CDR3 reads CASTWTGRNTEAFF. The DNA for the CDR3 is TGTGCCAGCACCTGGACAGGGCGGAACACTGAAGCTTTCTTT.

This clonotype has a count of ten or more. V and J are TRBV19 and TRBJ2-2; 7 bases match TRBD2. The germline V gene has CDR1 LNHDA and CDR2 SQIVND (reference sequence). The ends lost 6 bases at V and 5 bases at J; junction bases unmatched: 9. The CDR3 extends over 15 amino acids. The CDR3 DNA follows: TGTGCCAGTAGCCCATGGGGAGGGAGGACCGGGGAGCTGTTTTTT. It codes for CASSPWGGRTGELFF.

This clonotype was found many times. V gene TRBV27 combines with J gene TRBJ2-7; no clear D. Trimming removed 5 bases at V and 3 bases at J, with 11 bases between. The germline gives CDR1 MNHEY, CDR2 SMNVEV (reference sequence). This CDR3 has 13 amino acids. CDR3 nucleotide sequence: TGTGCCAGCAGTCTCGAGGACGGCTACGAGCAGTACTTC. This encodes CASSLEDGYEQYF.

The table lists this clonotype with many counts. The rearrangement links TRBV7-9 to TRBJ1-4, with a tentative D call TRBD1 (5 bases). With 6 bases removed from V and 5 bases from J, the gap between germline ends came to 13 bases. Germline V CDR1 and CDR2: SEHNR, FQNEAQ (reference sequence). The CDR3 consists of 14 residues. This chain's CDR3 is CASRGTGGNEKLFF. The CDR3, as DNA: TGTGCCAGCAGAGGTACAGGAGGAAATGAAAAACTGTTTTTT.

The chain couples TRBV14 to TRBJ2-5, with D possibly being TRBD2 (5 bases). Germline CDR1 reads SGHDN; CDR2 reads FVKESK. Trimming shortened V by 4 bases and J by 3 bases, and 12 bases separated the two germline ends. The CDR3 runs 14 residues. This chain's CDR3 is CASSPVAAEETQYF. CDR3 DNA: TGTGCCAGCAGCCCCGTAGCAGCGGAAGAGACCCAGTACTTC.

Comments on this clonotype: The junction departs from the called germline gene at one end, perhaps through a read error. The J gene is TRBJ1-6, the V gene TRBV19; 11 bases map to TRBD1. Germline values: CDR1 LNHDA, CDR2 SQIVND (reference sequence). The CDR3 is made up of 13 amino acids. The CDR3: CVSRDRGNSPLHF. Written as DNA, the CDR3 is TGTGTCAGTCGGGACAGGGGGAACTCACCCCTCCACTTT.

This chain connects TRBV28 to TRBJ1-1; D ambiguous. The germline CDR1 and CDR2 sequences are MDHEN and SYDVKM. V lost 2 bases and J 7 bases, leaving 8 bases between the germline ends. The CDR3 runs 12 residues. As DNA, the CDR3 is TGTGCCAGCAGTTTAACTTCAGTTGAAGCTTTCTTT. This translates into CASSLTSVEAFF. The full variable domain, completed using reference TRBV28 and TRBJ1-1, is DVKVTQSSRYLVKRTGEKVFLECVQDMDHENMFWYRQDPGLGLRLIYFSYDVKMKEKGDIPEGYSVSREKKERFSLILESASTNQTSMYLCASSLTSVEAFFGQGTRLTVV.

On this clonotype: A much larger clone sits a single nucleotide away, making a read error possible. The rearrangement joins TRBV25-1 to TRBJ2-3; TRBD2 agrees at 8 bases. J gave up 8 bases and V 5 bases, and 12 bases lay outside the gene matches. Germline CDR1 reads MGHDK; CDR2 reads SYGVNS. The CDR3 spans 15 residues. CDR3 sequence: CASSFEREPSGTQYF. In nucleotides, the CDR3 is TGTGCCAGCAGTTTCGAGCGGGAGCCATCAGGTACGCAGTATTTT.

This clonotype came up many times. The DNA of the CDR3 is TGTGCCAGTAGTGAAGGTGGCTACGAGCAGTACTTC. Translating it yields CASSEGGYEQYF. The chain links TRBV19 to TRBJ2-7; D uncertain. The germline gives CDR1 LNHDA, CDR2 SQIVND (reference sequence). Trimming took off 5 bases at V and 3 bases at J, with 8 bases between the two ends. The CDR3 is 12 amino acids.

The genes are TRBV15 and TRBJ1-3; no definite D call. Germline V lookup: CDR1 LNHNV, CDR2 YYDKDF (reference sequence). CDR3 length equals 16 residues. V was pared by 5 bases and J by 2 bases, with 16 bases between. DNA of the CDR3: TGTGCCACCAGCCGAGGACCGGGCGATACTGGAAACACCATATATTTT. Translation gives CATSRGPGDTGNTIYF.

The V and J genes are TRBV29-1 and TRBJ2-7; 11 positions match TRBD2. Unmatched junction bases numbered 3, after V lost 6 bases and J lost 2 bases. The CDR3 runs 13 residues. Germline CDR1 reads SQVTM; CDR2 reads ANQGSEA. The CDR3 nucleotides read TGCAGCGTGATACTAGCGGGAGCCTACGAGCAGTACTTC. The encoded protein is CSVILAGAYEQYF.

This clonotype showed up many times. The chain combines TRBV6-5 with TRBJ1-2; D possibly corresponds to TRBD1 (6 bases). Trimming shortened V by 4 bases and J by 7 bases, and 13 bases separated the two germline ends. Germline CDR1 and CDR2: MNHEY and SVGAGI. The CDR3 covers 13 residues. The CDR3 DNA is TGTGCCAGCAGTTCGGACAGTGAGATTGGCTACACCTTC. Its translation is CASSSDSEIGYTF.

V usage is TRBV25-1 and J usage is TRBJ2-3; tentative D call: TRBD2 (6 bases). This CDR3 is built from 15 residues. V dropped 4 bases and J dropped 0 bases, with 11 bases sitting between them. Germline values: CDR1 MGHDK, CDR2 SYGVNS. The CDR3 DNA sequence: TGTGCCAGCAGTGCCCTAGCGTTAAGCACAGATACGCAGTATTTT. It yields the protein CASSALALSTDTQYF.